A selection of T cell receptor beta chains follows, all from one sample in a study of CD8+ T cells in alopecia areata. Measured with immunoSEQ multiplex PCR; TCRdb has only the in-frame clones, and not every one. The sample shows 65,000 to 95,000 clones, roughly 51% of them seen only once. The sequencing sample was made of NKG2D-high CD8+ T cells sorted from blood. The receptor set was obtained from a human donor with alopecia areata. The CDR3 runs from the conserved cysteine through the conserved F or W. The D gene is left open where the match is weak. A row's size may be missing; if present it is once, few, many or a size class.

d_gene,v_gene,len,j_gene,abundance,CDR3aa,CDR3nt
.,TRBV30,11,TRBJ2-1,.,CACFFSLEQFF,TGTGCCTGCTTTTTTAGCCTTGAGCAGTTCTTC
.,TRBV4-1,15,TRBJ2-2,.,CASSHGRGGTGELFF,TGCGCCAGCAGCCACGGCAGGGGCGGCACCGGGGAGCTGTTTTTT
TRBD1,TRBV29-1,14,TRBJ1-4,few,CSVVPSGQPDECMF,TGCAGCGTTGTACCGTCGGGACAGCCCGACGAATGCATGTTT
TRBD2,TRBV9,16,TRBJ2-3,.,CASSDYGLAGFDTQYF,TGTGCCAGCAGCGACTACGGACTAGCGGGGTTCGATACGCAGTATTTT
.,TRBV2,12,TRBJ2-5,few,CASSDNQETQYF,TGTGCCAGCAGTGACAACCAAGAGACCCAGTACTTC
.,TRBV29-1,14,TRBJ2-3,few,CSVRGTRHTDTQYF,TGCAGCGTCAGAGGGACACGACACACAGATACGCAGTATTTT
.,TRBV28,16,TRBJ2-1,many,CASRLETGTHYNEQFF,TGTGCCAGCAGATTAGAGACCGGCACCCACTACAATGAGCAGTTCTTC
.,TRBV5-4,13,TRBJ2-5,once,CASSPGAGETQYF,TGTGCCAGCAGCCCTGGAGCGGGAGAGACCCAGTACTTC
TRBD1,TRBV27,14,TRBJ2-7,.,CASSLTGQGYEQYF,TGTGCCAGCAGCCTCACCGGACAGGGCTACGAGCAGTACTTC
.,TRBV6-5,13,TRBJ1-2,.,CASSYGVLYGYTF,TGTGCCAGCAGTTACGGTGTTCTCTATGGCTACACCTTC
TRBD2,TRBV28,17,TRBJ2-7,.,CASSLLASGSLRLEQYF,TGTGCCAGCAGTTTACTCGCTAGCGGGAGCCTCCGTCTCGAGCAGTACTTC
TRBD2,TRBV25-1,13,TRBJ2-1,.,CASSELGEGEQFF,TGTGCCAGCAGTGAATTAGGGGAGGGTGAGCAGTTCTTC